The subject of this entry is one TCR beta chain. Its specificity is unknown. Together with a sample-barcoded 5' primer, a J-beta primer mix was included in a second PCR lasting roughly 6 to 12 cycles. TCRdb passed the 5' RACE reads through MiXCR, listing each CDR3 protein once. The sample yields just over 800,000 distinct CDR3 sequences, around 62% seen once. The sample comes from a study of blood T cells in healthy people across ages. The CDR3 runs 15 residues. The J segment lost 7 bases and the V segment lost 7 bases, leaving 11 bases of the junction unmatched. Donor samples were obtained from healthy Caucasian individuals from Russia, aged roughly 6 to 90. Study-wide findings and caveats: Long-lived and aged donors differed, with more naive CD4+ cells and higher diversity in the long-lived. TCR beta diversity, measured per million T cells, fell in a roughly linear way with age.

Sequencing used blood. J is TRBJ2-3 and V is TRBV12-3 or TRBV12-4; TRBD2 agrees at 10 bases. The sequence was collected from a man under 40 in good health. CDR3 in DNA: TGTGCCAGCAAGATTATGAGCGGGGGGGCGTATACGCAGTATTTT. Protein: CASKIMSGGAYTQYF.